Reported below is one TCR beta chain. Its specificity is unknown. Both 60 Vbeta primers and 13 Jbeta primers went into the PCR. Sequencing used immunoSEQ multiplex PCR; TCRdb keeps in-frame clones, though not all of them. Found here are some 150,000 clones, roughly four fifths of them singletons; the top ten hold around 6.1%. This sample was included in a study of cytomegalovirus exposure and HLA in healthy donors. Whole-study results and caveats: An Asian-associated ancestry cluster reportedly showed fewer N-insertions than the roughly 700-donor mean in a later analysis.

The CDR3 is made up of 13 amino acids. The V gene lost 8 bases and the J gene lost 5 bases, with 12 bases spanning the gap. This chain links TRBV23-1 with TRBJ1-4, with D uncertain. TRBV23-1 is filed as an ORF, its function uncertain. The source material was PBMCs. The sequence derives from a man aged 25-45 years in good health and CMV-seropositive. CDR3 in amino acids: CASPDRENEKLFF. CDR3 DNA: TGCGCCAGCCCCGACCGGGAGAATGAAAAACTGTTTTTT.